A selection of T cell receptor beta chains follows, all from one sample in a study of blood T cell repertoires in COVID-19. TCRdb keeps only in-frame clones here, not all; method: immunoSEQ multiplex PCR. The sample consists of under 350,000 clones, more than 85% of them appearing once. The sequencing input was peripheral blood. Every receptor here comes from a man aged 35 to 55 with acute or convalescent COVID-19. Both conserved end residues are part of each CDR3. D genes are given only for firm matches. The listing skips clone size in some rows; elsewhere it reads once, few, many or a size class.

TRBJ2-7 TRBV11-3 once NA CASSSGGGAYEQYF TGTGCCAGCAGCTCCGGGGGTGGAGCCTACGAGCAGTACTTC
TRBJ2-1 TRBV5-1 NA TRBD2 CASSLLSGVYSEQFF TGCGCCAGCAGCCTACTAAGCGGGGTGTACAGTGAGCAGTTCTTC
TRBJ2-4 TRBV6-6 once NA CASSPSGGPGNIQYF TGTGCCAGCAGCCCAAGTGGCGGGCCGGGAAACATTCAGTACTTC
TRBJ2-3 TRBV5-1 once NA CASSAADTQYF TGCGCCAGCAGCGCAGCAGATACGCAGTATTTT
TRBJ2-7 TRBV18 NA NA CASSLQGRDYEQYF TGTGCCAGCTCACTGCAGGGTAGGGACTACGAGCAGTACTTC
TRBJ2-6 TRBV6-6 NA NA CASSYSPRSGANVLTF TGTGCCAGCAGTTACTCCCCGAGGTCTGGGGCCAACGTCCTGACTTTC
TRBJ1-2 TRBV19 NA NA CASITGPHYGYTF TGTGCCAGTATTACAGGACCTCACTATGGCTACACCTTC
TRBJ2-1 TRBV11-2 NA TRBD2 CASSLGVSGGFSSYNEQFF TGTGCCAGCAGCTTAGGGGTTAGCGGGGGATTTAGCTCCTACAATGAGCAGTTCTTC
TRBJ2-1 TRBV25-1 NA NA CASSERAGLASYNEQFF TGTGCCAGCAGTGAACGGGCGGGGCTTGCCTCCTACAATGAGCAGTTCTTC
TRBJ2-7 TRBV11-2 NA NA CASSLDPVRHYEQYF TGTGCCAGCAGCTTAGATCCGGTCCGACACTACGAGCAGTACTTC
TRBJ1-5 TRBV7-9 NA NA CASSQGGNQPQHF TGTGCCAGCAGCCAGGGCGGAAATCAGCCCCAGCATTTT
TRBJ2-2 TRBV3-1/TRBV3-2 NA NA CASRATGELFF TGTGCCAGCAGGGCCACCGGGGAGCTGTTTTTT
TRBJ2-7 TRBV12-5 NA NA CASGQGQGITYEQYF TGTGCTAGTGGCCAAGGGCAGGGGATCACCTACGAGCAGTACTTC
TRBJ1-4 TRBV2 NA NA CASSKGPTGEKLFF TGTGCCAGCAGTAAGGGGCCGACAGGCGAAAAACTGTTTTTT
TRBJ1-1 TRBV6-5 NA NA CASSGPNRGSEAFF TGTGCCAGCAGCGGACCCAATAGGGGTTCTGAAGCTTTCTTT
TRBJ1-1 TRBV5-1 NA NA CASSLVAGNTEAFF TGCGCCAGCAGCTTGGTGGCAGGAAACACTGAAGCTTTCTTT
TRBJ1-2 TRBV24-1 NA NA CATSDLGGPGYTF TGTGCCACCAGTGATTTGGGGGGCCCTGGCTACACCTTC
TRBJ1-1 TRBV24-1 few NA CATSRQGNTEAFF TGTGCCACCAGTCGCCAGGGGAACACTGAAGCTTTCTTT
TRBJ2-3 TRBV5-1 once NA CASSLIGLSYSTDTQYF TGCGCCAGCAGTTTAATTGGACTCTCCTACAGCACAGATACGCAGTATTTT
TRBJ1-6 TRBV29-1 NA TRBD1 CSVRDSNSPLHF TGCAGCGTCCGGGACAGTAATTCACCCCTCCACTTT
TRBJ2-7 TRBV10-3 NA NA CAISESRLSYEQYF TGTGCCATCAGTGAGTCCCGACTTAGCTACGAGCAGTACTTC
TRBJ1-2 TRBV7-8 NA NA CASSLEQGPGNGYGYTF TGTGCCAGCAGCTTAGAGCAGGGGCCCGGGAACGGCTATGGCTACACCTTC
TRBJ2-7 TRBV30 once TRBD2 CAWAGGVPYEQYF TGTGCCTGGGCGGGGGGTGTTCCCTACGAGCAGTACTTC
TRBJ2-7 TRBV27 NA NA CASSFAGQLYEQYF TGTGCCAGCAGTTTCGCGGGACAGCTCTACGAGCAGTACTTC
TRBJ2-7 TRBV11-2 NA NA CASSLRGSTPGDEQYF TGTGCCAGCAGCTTACGGGGTTCGACACCGGGGGATGAGCAGTACTTC
TRBJ2-2 TRBV10-3 once NA CAISDRGAGELFF TGTGCCATCAGTGACAGGGGCGCCGGGGAGCTGTTTTTT
TRBJ1-3 TRBV6-5 once NA CASTLPRPGNTIYF TGTGCCAGCACCCTCCCTAGGCCCGGAAACACCATATATTTT
TRBJ1-1 TRBV5-1 NA NA CASIGLGVNTEAFF TGCGCCAGCATTGGGTTGGGAGTCAACACTGAAGCTTTCTTT
TRBJ2-7 TRBV4-1 NA TRBD1 CASSQLDRAYEQYF TGCGCCAGCAGCCAATTGGACAGGGCCTACGAGCAGTACTTC
TRBJ2-1 TRBV12-3/TRBV12-4 NA TRBD1 CASSRQGLDEQFF TGTGCCAGCAGTAGACAGGGGTTGGATGAGCAGTTCTTC
TRBJ1-6 TRBV5-1 NA TRBD1 CASSSMPGQMNSPLHF TGCGCCAGCAGCTCTATGCCGGGACAGATGAATTCACCCCTCCACTTT
TRBJ2-2 TRBV18 NA NA CASSPPTALNTGELFF TGTGCCAGCTCACCACCGACAGCGTTAAACACCGGGGAGCTGTTTTTT
TRBJ2-7 TRBV5-4 NA TRBD1 CASSSSRGTGGYEQYF TGTGCCAGCAGCTCCAGTAGGGGGACAGGGGGCTACGAGCAGTACTTC
TRBJ2-4 TRBV13 NA TRBD1 CASSTGRDSLAKNIQYF TGTGCCAGCAGCACGGGTAGGGACAGTCTAGCCAAAAACATTCAGTACTTC
TRBJ1-4 TRBV2 NA NA CASGLREEKLFF TGTGCCAGCGGTCTCCGAGAGGAGAAACTGTTTTTT
TRBJ2-3 TRBV29-1 NA NA CSVEDPLERAREDTQYF TGCAGCGTTGAAGATCCCCTGGAACGGGCCCGGGAAGATACGCAGTATTTT
TRBJ1-1 TRBV13 NA NA CASTDRHLGTEAFF TGTGCCAGCACCGACAGACATTTAGGCACTGAAGCTTTCTTT
TRBJ2-7 TRBV29-1 once TRBD2 CSVDGGGLAGKYEQYF TGCAGCGTTGATGGTGGGGGCCTAGCGGGGAAGTACGAGCAGTACTTC
TRBJ1-5 TRBV5-1 NA NA CASSLGTPDQPQHF TGCGCCAGCAGCCTCGGGACTCCAGATCAGCCCCAGCATTTT
TRBJ2-7 TRBV30 NA TRBD1 CAWTRPTGPYEQYF TGTGCCTGGACCCGTCCGACAGGGCCCTACGAGCAGTACTTC
TRBJ1-1 TRBV10-3 NA TRBD1 CAIRPGTVNTEAFF TGTGCCATCAGGCCCGGGACAGTGAACACTGAAGCTTTCTTT
TRBJ1-1 TRBV7-9 once TRBD1 CASTISTGGYTEAFF TGTGCCAGCACCATCTCGACAGGGGGGTACACTGAAGCTTTCTTT